This TCR beta chain was sequenced for a study of OX40 agonist ivuxolimab in advanced cancers. Turning to the overall study: Ivuxolimab, which targeted the costimulatory receptor OX40 (CD134), was an agonistic, fully human IgG2 monoclonal antibody. The paper covers the monotherapy dose-escalation part of the phase I ivuxolimab trial, which included N ≈ 50 patients. Intravenous ivuxolimab was administered to patients every 2 weeks at six dose levels: 0.01, 0.1, 0.3, 1.5, 3 and 10 mg/kg. Of the approximately 50 dose-escalation patients, hepatocellular carcinoma was present in about 20, melanoma in roughly 15, renal cell carcinoma in 9 and head and neck cancer in 9. The point of sequencing TCRbeta in the periphery was to test whether ivuxolimab changed TCR sequence diversity and drove clonal T-cell expansion. Prior anti-PD-1, anti-PD-L1 or anti-CTLA-4 therapy was permitted, and approximately 40% of dose-escalation patients had received checkpoint inhibitors. A male proportion of about 79% and a mean age of approximately 60 years, ranging from about 20 to 79, were recorded for the dose-escalation cohort. Partial responses were achieved by three dose-escalation patients, of whom one had hepatocellular carcinoma and two had cutaneous melanoma.

A word on this clone: Its antigen target is currently unknown. The sample holds no much larger clone one base away, and base qualities are not on file.

The trial excluded patients who had a history of autoimmune disease or were on systemic immunosuppression. In every dose cohort, peripheral blood was drawn for TCR sequencing at baseline, cycle 4 day 1, and cycle 7 day 1. Samples were obtained from an open-label, multicenter, first-in-human phase I dose-escalation trial of ivuxolimab. Adults with locally advanced or metastatic melanoma, renal cell carcinoma, hepatocellular carcinoma or head and neck squamous cell carcinoma were enrolled in the trial. Before TCR sequencing, CD4+ T cells and CD8+ T cells from peripheral blood were sorted into separate populations. V and J lose 4 bases and 13 bases, and a span of 18 bases separates them. CDR1 and CDR2 are read off the germline V gene (reference sequence) as SGHNT and YYREEE. The CDR3 runs 14 residues from the cysteine to the phenylalanine. Kept here is only the CDR3 DNA, which spans 42 bases and is read in frame from base 1.

Genomic DNA was isolated from the sorted cells so that the TCRbeta CDR3 region could be sequenced. TCRbeta CDR3 regions were sequenced using the immunoSEQ Assay. Not all clones reach the TCRdb copy of this immuneACCESS table, which keeps in-frame sequences only. Checked studies attribute under half of the gap to unresolved V genes and leave the rest unexplained. For this sample there are around 67,000 clones; 84% appear just once. The top ten hold around 2.3% of the sample. General study outcomes and caveats: The antigen specificity of the clonally expanded peripheral T cells was not determined. At doses of 0.1 to 3.0 mg/kg, clonal expansion of both CD4+ and CD8+ blood T cells was observed from baseline to week 6. Partial responders in the 0.1-3.0 mg/kg groups had among the lowest normalized peripheral clonal expansion, especially among CD8+ T cells. Low levels of normalized T-cell clonal expansion were also seen in some nonresponding patients. After ivuxolimab, expanded clones were on average more numerous among CD8+ T cells than among CD4+ T cells.

The rearrangement joined TRBV5-4 to TRBJ1-6, with the D segment identity uncertain. The sample was CD4+ or CD8+ T cells sorted from blood, taken in a trial of the OX40 agonist ivuxolimab. This sequence originates from an adult with an advanced solid tumor such as melanoma, head and neck, liver or kidney cancer. The CDR3: CASSITGPNRPLHF. The sequenced DNA is TGTGCCAGCAGCATTACCGGCCCCAATCGTCCCCTCCACTTT.